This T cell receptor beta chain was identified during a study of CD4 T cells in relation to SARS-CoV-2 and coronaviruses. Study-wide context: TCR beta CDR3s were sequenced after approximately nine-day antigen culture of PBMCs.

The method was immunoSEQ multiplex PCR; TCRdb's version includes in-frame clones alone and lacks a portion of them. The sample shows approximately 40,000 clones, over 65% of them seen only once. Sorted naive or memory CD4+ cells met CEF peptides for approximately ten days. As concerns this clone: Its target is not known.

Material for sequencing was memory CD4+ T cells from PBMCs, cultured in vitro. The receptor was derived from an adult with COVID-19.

The CDR3 bases are TGTGCCTGGAGCAGGCTAGCGGGAGGATCCCTCGGGGGGACCCAGTACTTC. Protein: CAWSRLAGGSLGGTQYF. The V call is TRBV30, the J call TRBJ2-5; 11 positions match TRBD2. CDR1 is GTSNPN, CDR2 SVGIG, per germline (reference sequence). The CDR3 totals 17 residues. Losses at the gene ends were 3 bases for V and 7 bases for J; bases not matched to a gene: 16.